Listed below are T cell receptor beta chains from one sample, sequenced in a study of regulatory T cells in long-lasting Graves disease. TCRdb independently ran MiXCR on the multiplex PCR reads; one entry per CDR3 protein. In the table there are roughly 400,000 distinct CDR3 sequences, approximately 15% of which are singletons. These same data were also listed under a study on T cells in Graves' hyperthyroidism and ophthalmopathy.

The starting material was peripheral blood mononuclear cells (PBMCs), obtained at new diagnosis, from a patient treated with antithyroid drugs. These TCRs come from a woman aged 40 to 50 with Graves disease. Both conserved end residues are part of each CDR3. A row's size may be missing; if present it is once, few, many or a size class.

J | V | size | CDR3
TRBJ2-1 | TRBV11-2 | NA | CASSLRGTGLHNEQFF
TRBJ2-1 | TRBV11-2 | many | CASSLPPDPGGYNEQFF
TRBJ2-5 | TRBV7-9 | many | CASSRRNRGQETQYF
TRBJ2-7 | TRBV12-3/TRBV12-4 | NA | CASSTRDISYEQYF
TRBJ1-2 | TRBV10-3 | NA | CAISESKGQSYGYTF
TRBJ2-7 | TRBV28 | NA | CASRNGQGETYEQYF
TRBJ2-7 | TRBV2 | NA | CASSELREGYEQYF
NA | TRBV9 | NA | CASSGGQGADTQYF
TRBJ1-6 | TRBV6-1 | few | CASTSGRDRTYSPLHF
TRBJ2-7 | TRBV24-1 | many | CATSDSGHSYEQYF
TRBJ2-7 | TRBV4-1 | many | CASSQGLWGTYEQYF
TRBJ2-3 | TRBV11-3 | many | CASSSGTSEATPGVF
TRBJ2-7 | TRBV29-1 | NA | CSVGTLTGGRNEQYF
TRBJ2-7 | TRBV3-1 | NA | CASSQKAAYEQYF
TRBJ2-2 | TRBV7-9 | many | CASSLTGPLGTGELFF
TRBJ1-3 | TRBV6-1 | many | CASRDRTKTLHSGNTIYF
TRBJ2-7 | TRBV5-1 | many | CASSMGQLQYEQYF
TRBJ2-2 | TRBV12-3/TRBV12-4 | many | CASSVLGTGELFF
TRBJ2-1 | TRBV7-9 | few | CASSNSGTSGNNEQFF
TRBJ1-3 | TRBV12-3/TRBV12-4 | many | CASSLLGAGNTIYF
TRBJ2-7 | TRBV7-9 | few | CASSSAGTAKVKQYF
TRBJ1-5 | TRBV2 | many | CASREAGAGNQPQHF
TRBJ2-3 | TRBV6-2/TRBV6-3 | NA | CASSYRRSTDTQYF
TRBJ1-5 | TRBV27 | NA | CASSSGQGGAQPQHF
TRBJ1-2 | TRBV6-2/TRBV6-3 | many | CASSEAFKTGGVNGYTF
TRBJ1-1 | TRBV5-4 | NA | CASSRWTGGDPEAFF
TRBJ1-3 | TRBV5-1 | few | CASSLMGTAGNTIYF
TRBJ2-1 | TRBV7-2 | many | CASSSLWEVANEQFF
TRBJ2-1 | TRBV20-1 | NA | CSARALTGTRSSYNEQFF
TRBJ1-1 | TRBV12-3/TRBV12-4 | NA | CASSWSVNTEAFF
TRBJ2-2 | TRBV19 | few | CASYRGTSGTGELFF
TRBJ1-3 | TRBV5-1 | few | CASSQIGDTVYF
TRBJ2-3 | TRBV6-5 | NA | CASSYRTSGKDTQYF
TRBJ2-4 | TRBV20-1 | few | CSARQGLNIQYF
TRBJ2-1 | TRBV24-1 | NA | CATSDFKTSGRDEQFF
TRBJ2-1 | TRBV24-1 | NA | CATSVGSSYNEQFF
TRBJ2-1 | TRBV11-3 | many | CASSSRGQGPSYNEQFF
TRBJ1-2 | TRBV28 | NA | CTSRADPSYGYTF
TRBJ2-1 | TRBV27 | few | CASSSTPPGLAGVGEQFF
TRBJ2-1 | TRBV30 | many | CAWSPKQGPRTNEQFF
TRBJ2-2 | TRBV6-1 | many | CASRGQLGDTGELFF
TRBJ2-1 | TRBV28 | many | CASSFPTSGSNYNEQFF
TRBJ1-1 | TRBV19 | NA | CASSIRGWGIMNTEAFF
TRBJ2-1 | TRBV11-3 | many | CASSFALAGVRNEQFF
TRBJ2-7 | TRBV4-1 | NA | CASSQGRASRDEQYF
TRBJ2-1 | TRBV27 | NA | CASSLGFDNEQFF
TRBJ2-1 | TRBV28 | many | CASSLRTHSYNEQFF
TRBJ1-3 | TRBV29-1 | NA | CSVETNGNTIYF
TRBJ2-3 | TRBV10-2 | NA | CASSESSSRSTDTQYF
TRBJ2-5 | TRBV12-3/TRBV12-4 | many | CASNPNGAQETQYF
TRBJ1-1 | TRBV3-1 | many | CASSARDKNTEAFF
TRBJ2-1 | TRBV5-1 | many | CASSLNAANNEQFF
TRBJ2-4 | TRBV7-8 | many | CASSLRSENIQYF
TRBJ1-1 | TRBV18 | NA | CASSGQQGEATEAFF
TRBJ2-2 | TRBV10-1 | few | CASSEFSGELFF
TRBJ2-5 | TRBV5-6 | NA | CASTLVREWAPPIETQYF
TRBJ2-7 | TRBV5-6 | many | CASSYGQGADEQYF
TRBJ2-1 | TRBV11-1 | many | CASSLGRESGRNNEQFF
TRBJ2-1 | TRBV18 | NA | CASSSSRVSSYNEQSF
TRBJ2-7 | TRBV28 | many | CASSLILDGPYEQYF